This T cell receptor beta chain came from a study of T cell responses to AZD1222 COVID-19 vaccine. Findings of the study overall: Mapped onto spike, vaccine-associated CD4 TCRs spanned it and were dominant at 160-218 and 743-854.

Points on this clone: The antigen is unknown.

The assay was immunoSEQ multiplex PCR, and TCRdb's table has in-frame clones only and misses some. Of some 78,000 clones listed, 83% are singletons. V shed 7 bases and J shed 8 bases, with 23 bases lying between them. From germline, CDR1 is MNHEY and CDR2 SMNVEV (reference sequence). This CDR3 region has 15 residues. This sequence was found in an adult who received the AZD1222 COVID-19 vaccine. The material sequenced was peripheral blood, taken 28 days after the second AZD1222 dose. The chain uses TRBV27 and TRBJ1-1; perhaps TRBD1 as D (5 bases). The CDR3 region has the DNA TGTGCCAGCACCGAATGGGCCGGGACGCCATCCGAAGCTTTCTTT. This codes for CASTEWAGTPSEAFF.